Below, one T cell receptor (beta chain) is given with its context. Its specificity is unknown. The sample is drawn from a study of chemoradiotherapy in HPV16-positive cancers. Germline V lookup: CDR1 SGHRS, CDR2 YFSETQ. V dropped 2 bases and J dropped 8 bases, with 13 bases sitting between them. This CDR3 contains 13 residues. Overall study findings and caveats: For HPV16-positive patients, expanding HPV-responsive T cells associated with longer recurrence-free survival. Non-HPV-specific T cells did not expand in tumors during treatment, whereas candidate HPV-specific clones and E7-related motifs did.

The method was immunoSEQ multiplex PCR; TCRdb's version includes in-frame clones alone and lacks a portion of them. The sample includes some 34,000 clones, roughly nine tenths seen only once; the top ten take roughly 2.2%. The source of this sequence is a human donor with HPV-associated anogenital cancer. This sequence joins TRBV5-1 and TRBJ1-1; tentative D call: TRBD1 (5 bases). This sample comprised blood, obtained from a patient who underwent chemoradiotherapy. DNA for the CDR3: TGCGCCAGCAGCTTAACAGGTTCAGCAGAAGCTTTCTTT. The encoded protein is CASSLTGSAEAFF.